These 32 T cell receptor beta chains originate from one sample sequenced in a study of blood T cell repertoires in COVID-19. The protocol was immunoSEQ multiplex PCR, while the TCRdb copy is restricted to in-frame clones and leaves out a portion. Found here are 160,000 or so clones, 81% of them singletons; the top ten hold around 5.1%. The sequencing input was PBMCs or T cells enriched from blood (not recorded which). The receptors derive from a woman aged 40-49 years with acute COVID-19.

The chain combines TRBV6-5 with TRBJ2-3, with 9 bases that match TRBD1. This CDR3 is built from 15 residues. V shed 5 bases and J 2 bases; nucleotides not matched to a gene: 5. Germline V gives CDR1 MNHEY, CDR2 SVGAGI. CDR3 DNA: TGTGCCAGCAGTCGAAGGACAGGGGCCACAGATACGCAGTATTTT. Protein: CASSRRTGATDTQYF.

The chain links TRBV19 to TRBJ2-3; D is undetermined. V dropped 5 bases and J dropped 2 bases, with 8 bases sitting between them. CDR3 length: 13 amino acids. Germline loops: CDR1 LNHDA, CDR2 SQIVND (reference sequence). The CDR3 DNA sequence: TGTGCCAGTAGTGAGTGGTCCACAGATACGCAGTATTTT. Its protein product is CASSEWSTDTQYF.

CDR3 coding DNA: TGTGCCAGCGAAAGGACTAGCGGGAGGAGTGAGCAGTACGTC. Its translation is CASERTSGRSEQYV. The chain employs TRBV6-5 and TRBJ2-7, with 14 positions matching TRBD2. The V and J ends lost 8 bases and 7 bases, in that order; junction bases with no gene match: 7. This CDR3 comprises 14 residues. Germline V gene sequence: CDR1 MNHEY, CDR2 SVGAGI.

This sequence joins TRBV3-1 (or the pseudogene TRBV3-2) and TRBJ2-2, with D perhaps matching TRBD2 (5 bases). Trimming took 1 base from V and 5 from J, leaving 17 bases between them. CDR3 length: 17 amino acids. Germline CDR1 is LGHDT and CDR2 is YNNKEL (reference sequence). CDR3 in amino acids: CASSQGTAGIRTGELFF. The CDR3 nucleotides are TGTGCCAGCAGCCAAGGAACGGCGGGCATAAGAACCGGGGAGCTGTTTTTT.

This chain uses TRBV7-9 with TRBJ2-2, with a possible D match to TRBD1 (6 bases). The CDR3 has 15 residues. V was pared by 2 bases and J by 6 bases, with 13 bases between. Germline V gene sequence: CDR1 SEHNR, CDR2 FQNEAQ (reference sequence). The CDR3 nucleotides are TGTGCCAGCAGCTTACGCCCCGACAGGTCCGGGGAGCTGTTTTTT. The encoded protein is CASSLRPDRSGELFF.

The genes are TRBV4-1 and TRBJ2-1; TRBD2 matches 11 bases. V lost 4 bases and J lost 10; bases outside the gene matches: 18. The CDR3 spans 18 residues. Per germline, CDR1 MGHRA and CDR2 YSYEKL. The CDR3 DNA reads TGCGCCAGCAGCCGGGACCACGCAGGGGTAGCGGGAGGGCTCGAGCAGTTCTTC. Protein sequence: CASSRDHAGVAGGLEQFF.

This chain joins TRBV30 and TRBJ2-1, with a tentative D call TRBD2 (6 bases). Germline lookup yields CDR1 GTSNPN and CDR2 SVGIG (reference sequence). Trimming left V 2 bases short and J 2 bases short, with 10 bases between. CDR3 length equals 14 residues. The CDR3 region is CAWSRGIAYNEQFF. The DNA of the CDR3 is TGTGCCTGGAGTCGCGGGATCGCCTACAATGAGCAGTTCTTC.

The gene calls are TRBV12-3 or TRBV12-4 and TRBJ1-2; 9 nucleotides line up with TRBD1. The CDR3 has 12 amino acids. V trimming: 5 bases; J trimming: 7 bases; junction bases outside the gene matches: 2. The CDR3 loop is CASSRTGVGYTF. DNA for the CDR3: TGTGCCAGCAGTCGGACAGGGGTTGGCTACACCTTC.

The V and J genes are TRBV6-1 and TRBJ1-6, with TRBD1 matching 7 bases. This CDR3 has 16 amino acids. The ends lost 2 bases at V and 6 bases at J; junction bases unmatched: 7. CDR1 MNHNS and CDR2 SASEGT come from the germline V gene. CDR3 nucleotides: TGTGCCAGCAGTGAAACTGTCGGGGACAGTAATTCACCCCTCCACTTT. Translated: CASSETVGDSNSPLHF.

The chain combines TRBV7-9 with TRBJ2-1, with 12 bases fitting TRBD2. The trim removed 3 bases at V and 8 bases at J, leaving 5 bases unmatched. The germline gives CDR1 SEHNR, CDR2 FQNEAQ (reference sequence). The CDR3 spans 15 residues. The DNA for the CDR3 is TGTGCCAGCAGCTTGTCAACTAGCGGGGGGTATGAGCAGTTCTTC. This encodes CASSLSTSGGYEQFF.

This rearrangement joins TRBV10-2 to TRBJ2-7; the D is unclear. The ends were cut back, 0 bases at V and 0 bases at J, with 9 bases in the middle. Germline assignment: CDR1 WSHSY and CDR2 SAAADI. The CDR3 is made up of 15 amino acids. The CDR3 nucleotides read TGCGCCAGCAGTGAGTCTCCCCACGGCTCCTACGAGCAGTACTTC. It translates to CASSESPHGSYEQYF.

This sequence joins TRBV5-4 and TRBJ2-1; TRBD1 matches at 9 bases. The CDR3 runs 15 residues. Unmatched junction bases numbered 9, after V lost 4 bases and J lost 7 bases. Germline values: CDR1 SGHNT, CDR2 YYREEE (reference sequence). CDR3: CASSPRDRVLNEQFF. DNA of the CDR3: TGTGCCAGCAGCCCCAGGGACAGGGTGTTGAATGAGCAGTTCTTC.

The chain has TRBV14 and TRBJ2-2; D not certain. The V gene lost 5 bases and the J gene lost 0 bases, with 4 bases spanning the gap. Germline V lookup: CDR1 SGHDN, CDR2 FVKESK. This CDR3 comprises 13 residues. CDR3 in amino acids: CASSEANTGELFF. The CDR3 nucleotides are TGTGCCAGCAGCGAGGCGAACACCGGGGAGCTGTTTTTT.

V and J are TRBV7-9 and TRBJ2-3; no clear D. This CDR3 is 15 amino acids long. CDR1 and CDR2 from the germline V gene are SEHNR and FQNEAQ (reference sequence). V gave up 5 bases and J gave up 4 bases, with 16 bases separating them. The CDR3 nucleotides read TGTGCCAGCAGCAATCCAACCCCCCGGTCAGATACGCAGTATTTT. Translating gives CASSNPTPRSDTQYF. The whole variable domain, filled in from reference TRBV7-9 and TRBJ2-3, reads DTGVSQNPRHKITKRGQNVTFRCDPISEHNRLYWYRQTLGQGPEFLTYFQNEAQLEKSRLLSDRFSAERPKGSFSTLEIQRTEQGDSAMYLCASSNPTPRSDTQYFGPGTRLTVL.

The V and J genes are TRBV5-1 and TRBJ1-4; TRBD1 might be the D (6 bases). The CDR3 runs 15 residues. The germline V and J ends were trimmed by 0 bases and 5 bases, with 11 bases remaining between them. Germline-derived CDR1 and CDR2 are SGHRS and YFSETQ. As DNA, the CDR3 is TGCGCCAGCAGCTTGGTCATGGGACAAAATGAAAAACTGTTTTTT. Encoded protein: CASSLVMGQNEKLFF.

This rearrangement joins TRBV10-3 to TRBJ1-2, with 7 positions matching TRBD1. This CDR3 comprises 13 residues. Per germline, CDR1 ENHRY and CDR2 SYGVKD. Trimming took 9 bases from V and 5 from J; bases not matched to a gene: 9. In DNA form, the CDR3 reads TGTGCCATTGACAGGGAAAGAGGATATGGCTACACCTTC. Amino acids: CAIDRERGYGYTF.

This rearrangement joins TRBV7-9 to TRBJ2-7; D not certain. The CDR3 is 12 residues long. V was clipped by 8 bases and J by 0 bases, with 8 bases between them. The V gene's germline CDR1 is SEHNR and CDR2 FQNEAQ (reference sequence). Written as DNA, the CDR3 is TGTGCCAGCCGACAAGACTCCTACGAGCAGTACTTC. It codes for CASRQDSYEQYF.

The V call is TRBV29-1, the J call TRBJ2-1; maybe TRBD2 (6 bases). Per the germline V gene, CDR1 is SQVTM and CDR2 is ANQGSEA. The CDR3 length is 14 residues. The V end lost 2 bases, the J end lost 8 bases, and 16 bases lay between the germline ends. The CDR3 reads CSVERESEADEQFF. The CDR3 DNA sequence: TGCAGCGTTGAACGGGAGAGTGAGGCCGATGAGCAGTTCTTC.

The chain combines TRBV2 with TRBJ1-5; D gene unclear. The CDR3 length is 12 residues. Germline CDR1 reads SNHLY; CDR2 reads FYNNEI. V was pared by 2 bases and J by 7 bases, with 6 bases between. CDR3 region: CASSESGQPQHF. In DNA, the CDR3 is TGTGCCAGCAGTGAATCAGGCCAGCCCCAGCATTTT.

The chain is built from TRBV27 and TRBJ2-3, with a tentative D call TRBD2 (6 bases). Per germline, CDR1 MNHEY and CDR2 SMNVEV (reference sequence). V gave up 0 bases and J gave up 5 bases, with 21 bases separating them. The CDR3 loop spans 18 amino acids. The CDR3 protein is CASSLSNWAGPSGDTQYF. The DNA for the CDR3 is TGTGCCAGCAGTTTATCGAATTGGGCGGGACCTTCGGGAGATACGCAGTATTTT.

The count of this clone is one. The V call is TRBV3-1 (or the pseudogene TRBV3-2), the J call TRBJ2-5; TRBD1 matches 9 bases. V gave up 2 bases and J gave up 4 bases; unmatched junction bases: 8. In germline, CDR1 is LGHDT, CDR2 YNNKEL (reference sequence). This CDR3 is 16 amino acids long. This CDR3 is CASSQPLRTGVETQYF. The CDR3 region has the DNA TGTGCCAGCAGCCAACCATTACGGACAGGGGTAGAGACCCAGTACTTC.

This chain connects TRBV27 to TRBJ1-6; TRBD1 is a possible D gene (5 bases). V was pared by 3 bases and J by 4 bases, with 13 bases between. CDR1 MNHEY and CDR2 SMNVEV come from the germline V gene (reference sequence). This CDR3 has 16 amino acids. The CDR3 reads CASSFGTGGYNSPLHF. The CDR3 DNA sequence: TGTGCCAGCAGTTTCGGAACAGGTGGTTATAATTCACCCCTCCACTTT.

This rearrangement joins TRBV29-1 to TRBJ2-1, with 7 bases that match TRBD2. Germline values: CDR1 SQVTM, CDR2 ANQGSEA. The trim removed 4 bases at V and 1 base at J, leaving 1 base unmatched. The CDR3 loop spans 13 amino acids. DNA for the CDR3: TGCAGCGTTGGCGGGGGATCCTACAATGAGCAGTTCTTC. Translating it yields CSVGGGSYNEQFF.

The V and J genes are TRBV28 and TRBJ2-7; weak D call: TRBD2 (6 bases). Germline CDR1 reads MDHEN; CDR2 reads SYDVKM. With 4 bases removed from V and 6 bases from J, the gap between germline ends came to 16 bases. This CDR3 contains 14 residues. For the CDR3, the DNA is TGTGCCAGCAGTTCTCAATTCGGGGGTATCGAGCAGTACGTC. Its protein product is CASSSQFGGIEQYV.

This clone was detected a few times. The chain has TRBV15 and TRBJ2-7; unclear D gene. Germline V CDR1 and CDR2: LNHNV, YYDKDF (reference sequence). The CDR3 has 13 amino acids. V lost 0 bases and J 3 bases, leaving 6 bases between the germline ends. Here the CDR3 reads CATSRDSGYEQYF. The CDR3 bases are TGTGCCACCAGCAGAGATAGTGGCTACGAGCAGTACTTC.

The chain employs TRBV6-1 and TRBJ2-1; D call uncertain. CDR1 and CDR2 (germline): MNHNS, SASEGT. The V and J ends lost 3 bases and 11 bases respectively, with 11 bases between them. The CDR3 sequence is 12 residues long. The CDR3 DNA follows: TGTGCCAGCAGTGACCCTGGCAACAAGCAGTTCTTC. Translation gives CASSDPGNKQFF.

The chain has TRBV18 and TRBJ1-1, with a weak D call TRBD1 (5 bases). The CDR3 loop spans 15 amino acids. With 6 bases removed from V and 0 bases from J, the gap between germline ends came to 14 bases. Germline V gene sequence: CDR1 KGHSH, CDR2 LQKENI. The CDR3 nucleotides read TGTGCCAGCTCTCCTTACGGGGGGATGAACACTGAAGCTTTCTTT. Amino acid sequence: CASSPYGGMNTEAFF. The full variable domain, rest sourced from reference TRBV18 and TRBJ1-1, is NAGVMQNPRHLVRRRGQEARLRCSPMKGHSHVYWYRQLPEEGLKFMVYLQKENIIDESGMPKERFSAEFPKEGPSILRIQQVVRGDSAAYFCASSPYGGMNTEAFFGQGTRLTVV.

The V call is TRBV27, the J call TRBJ1-5, with TRBD1 matching over 9 bases. V shed 6 bases and J 1 base; nucleotides not matched to a gene: 13. The CDR3 is 18 residues long. Germline V lookup: CDR1 MNHEY, CDR2 SMNVEV (reference sequence). In DNA, the CDR3 is TGTGCCAGCAGACCGGGACAGGGTCACGGTGGGAGCAATCAGCCCCAGCATTTT. It translates to CASRPGQGHGGSNQPQHF.

The chain uses TRBV5-1 and TRBJ1-1, with 8 bases aligning to TRBD1. Germline V gene lookup returns CDR1 SGHRS and CDR2 YFSETQ. This CDR3 contains 16 residues. With V trimmed by 0 bases and J by 0 bases, 4 bases remained unmatched. Written as DNA, the CDR3 is TGCGCCAGCAGCTTGGGGGCAGGGGGCATGAACACTGAAGCTTTCTTT. It specifies CASSLGAGGMNTEAFF.

The chain has TRBV6-4 and TRBJ2-1, with TRBD2 identical over 10 bases. This CDR3 contains 16 residues. Trimming removed 5 bases from V and 3 bases from J; junction bases left unmatched: 7. The germline V gene encodes CDR1 MRHNA and CDR2 SNTAGT. This CDR3 is CASSPKREGDYNEQFF. CDR3 sequence (DNA): TGTGCCAGCAGTCCGAAGCGGGAGGGCGACTACAATGAGCAGTTCTTC.

This sequence joins TRBV5-1 and TRBJ2-5, with 7 bases lining up with TRBD1. The V gene's germline CDR1 is SGHRS and CDR2 YFSETQ. V dropped 2 bases and J dropped 2; count of bases not matched to a gene: 9. The CDR3 loop spans 16 amino acids. CDR3 residues: CASSLDRASRQETQYF. The CDR3 bases are TGCGCCAGCAGCTTAGACAGGGCGTCTCGACAAGAGACCCAGTACTTC.

The V and J genes are TRBV15 and TRBJ2-3; a weak D match, TRBD1 (5 bases). V shed 1 base and J shed 1 base, with 9 bases lying between them. The CDR3 covers 15 residues. Per germline, CDR1 LNHNV and CDR2 YYDKDF (reference sequence). CDR3 loop: CATSRGQTGTDTQYF. The CDR3 coding sequence is TGTGCCACCAGCAGAGGACAGACAGGCACAGATACGCAGTATTTT.